This T cell receptor beta chain was documented in a study of tumor-infiltrating lymphocytes in oesophageal squamous cell carcinoma. TCRdb re-analysed the PCR reads in MiXCR, keeping a single row per CDR3 protein. Among around 12,000 distinct CDR3 sequences listed, around half were seen once. V shed 1 base and J shed 4 bases, with 8 bases lying between them. The CDR3 covers 13 residues. Looked up from germline, CDR1 is SGHTA and CDR2 is FQGNSA. Sequencing used esophageal tumor tissue. The receptor comes from a female donor with esophageal squamous cell carcinoma. The rearrangement joins TRBV7-2 to TRBJ2-7; D remains ambiguous. CDR3 loop: CASSLGWAYEQYF. The CDR3 DNA reads TGTGCCAGCAGCTTAGGGTGGGCATACGAGCAGTACTTC.